The clone carrying this T cell receptor beta chain appeared once. Looked up from germline, CDR1 is SGHRS and CDR2 is YFSETQ. After removal of 3 bases from V and 0 bases from J, the junction contained 1 base not matched to a gene. This CDR3 is built from 15 residues. This sample was included in a study of blood T cell repertoires in COVID-19. On the study more broadly: COVID-19 samples collected from the United States, Italy and Spain covered acute and convalescent phases. Sources were T cells, B-cell-depleted T cells, or PBMCs; the material itself was cDNA or gDNA.

Original handling: Amplified reference gene primers provided the basis for estimating nucleated cell counts. This table comes from immunoSEQ multiplex PCR, and its TCRdb copy is limited to in-frame clones, with some not included. V, J and clone size are taken as reported in that table, and D and trimming were inferred from the DNA itself. The sample lists approximately 270,000 clones, 89% occurring once. This receptor was taken from a man in his forties or fifties with acute or convalescent COVID-19. The material sequenced was peripheral blood. The V gene is TRBV5-1, the J gene TRBJ2-5; the match to TRBD2 covers 11 bases. CDR3 sequence: CASSSTSGNQETQYF. For the CDR3, the DNA is TGCGCCAGCAGCTCGACTAGCGGGAACCAAGAGACCCAGTACTTC.